This T cell receptor beta chain derives from a study of control samples from healthy donors and cancer patients. Sequenced by immunoSEQ multiplex PCR; TCRdb stores in-frame clones only, minus some. The table shows over 55,000 clones, with approximately 90% occurring only once. Germline V lookup: CDR1 SEHNR, CDR2 FQNEAQ (reference sequence). The V gene lost 1 base and the J gene lost 9 bases, with 7 bases spanning the gap. The CDR3 is 12 residues long. Sequenced sample: PBMCs. The V gene is TRBV7-9, the J gene TRBJ2-1; D is unresolved. This sequence originates from a man under 40 with colorectal cancer. The chain's CDR3 is CASSLETSEQFF. CDR3 coding DNA: TGTGCCAGCAGCTTAGAGACCAGTGAGCAGTTCTTC.